This T cell receptor (beta chain) was profiled in a study of T cell responses to AZD1222 COVID-19 vaccine. General study points: Repertoire sampling was restricted to post-peak T cell response timepoints. The span of vaccine-associated CD4 TCRs extended across spike, with dominance at 160-218 and 743-854.

Trimming removed 2 bases at V and 5 bases at J, with 13 bases between. CDR1 LNHDA and CDR2 SQIVND come from the germline V gene (reference sequence). The CDR3 length is 14 residues. Points on this clone: Its specificity is not known.

Some clones are missing from TCRdb's copy, which holds only in-frame ones; the method was immunoSEQ multiplex PCR. Of approximately 140,000 clones listed, around 90% are singletons. This chain connects TRBV19 to TRBJ2-7; the D gene is possibly TRBD1 (6 bases). The TCR was taken from an adult who received the AZD1222 COVID-19 vaccine. The sample in question was peripheral blood, obtained 28 days after the second AZD1222 dose. The CDR3 nucleotides read TGTGCCAGTAGTATATCAGGGGCGCGGGACGAGCAGTACTTC. Protein: CASSISGARDEQYF.